Listed here are 22 T cell receptor beta chains from one sample, sequenced in a study of blood T cell repertoires in COVID-19. Profiling relied on immunoSEQ multiplex PCR, and the TCRdb table lists in-frame clones only, not all of them. The sample holds under 200,000 clones, 90% seen once. The sample taken for sequencing was peripheral blood. The receptors here all came from a man in his fifties with acute or convalescent COVID-19.

The chain combines TRBV5-3 with TRBJ2-2; TRBD1 might be the D (5 bases). TRBV5-3 is an ORF for which the function is uncertain. Trimming left V 3 bases short and J 4 bases short, with 13 bases between. The CDR3 extends over 15 amino acids. In DNA, the CDR3 is TGTGCCAGAAGCTCCCCGTCAGGGCGCACCGGGGAGCTGTTTTTT. Translating it yields CARSSPSGRTGELFF.

The rearrangement joins TRBV6-5 to TRBJ1-1, with 8 bases aligning to TRBD1. CDR1 is MNHEY, CDR2 SVGAGI, per germline. The ends lost 11 bases at V and 1 base at J; junction bases unmatched: 12. The CDR3 consists of 15 residues. CDR3: CASKWDRISNTEAFF. Here the CDR3 DNA reads TGTGCCTCAAAGTGGGACAGGATTTCGAACACTGAAGCTTTCTTT.

V usage is TRBV5-8 and J usage is TRBJ2-6; 7 bases line up with TRBD2. V lost 0 bases and J lost 0; bases outside the gene matches: 3. The CDR3 contains 17 residues. The germline V gene encodes CDR1 SGHTS and CDR2 YDEGEE. CDR3 nucleotides: TGTGCCAGCAGCTTGGGGGAGGGTAGCTCTGGGGCCAACGTCCTGACTTTC. As protein: CASSLGEGSSGANVLTF.

This rearrangement joins TRBV28 to TRBJ1-4; 9 positions match TRBD1. This CDR3 is built from 14 residues. Looked up from germline, CDR1 is MDHEN and CDR2 is SYDVKM. V trimming: 4 bases; J trimming: 12 bases; junction bases outside the gene matches: 9. CDR3 coding DNA: TGTGCCAGCAGTTCGCGGGACAGGGTGAGAGAACTGTTTTTT. Protein product: CASSSRDRVRELFF.

The chain joins TRBV6-2 or TRBV6-3 to TRBJ2-1; the D is unclear. Per the germline V gene, CDR1 is MNHEY and CDR2 is SVGEGT. The CDR3 length is 13 residues. V shed 2 bases and J shed 8 bases, with 10 bases lying between them. The CDR3 DNA reads as TGTGCCAGCAGTTACCGCGCCTCCCATGAGCAGTTCTTC. Translation: CASSYRASHEQFF.

J is TRBJ2-3 and V is TRBV7-8; D perhaps matches TRBD2 (5 bases). Trimming left V 5 bases short and J 2 bases short, with 20 bases between. The CDR3 spans 17 residues. Per germline, CDR1 SGHVS and CDR2 FQNEAQ. CDR3 residues: CASSTSGVGESTDTQYF. The CDR3 nucleotides read TGTGCCAGCAGCACCTCCGGGGTCGGGGAGTCCACAGATACGCAGTATTTT.

This clone appeared once. The chain carries TRBV10-3 and TRBJ2-1, with a tentative D call TRBD1 (5 bases). Per germline, CDR1 ENHRY and CDR2 SYGVKD. The CDR3 totals 14 residues. V lost 4 bases and J lost 4, with 11 bases in between. The CDR3 nucleotides are TGTGCCATCAGTGGATCTGACAGATACAATGAGCAGTTCTTC. Encoded protein: CAISGSDRYNEQFF.

CDR3 DNA sequence: TGTGCCAGTAGTGTCCGGGACAGGTTCTCTGGGGCCAACGTCCTGACTTTC. Amino acid sequence: CASSVRDRFSGANVLTF. V is TRBV19 and J is TRBJ2-6; 8 positions match TRBD1. The CDR3 sequence is 17 residues long. The V gene's germline CDR1 is LNHDA and CDR2 SQIVND (reference sequence). The ends lost 5 bases at V and 0 bases at J; junction bases unmatched: 6.

The rearrangement joins TRBV6-2 or TRBV6-3 to TRBJ2-5; 8 bases are a match to TRBD1. The J segment lost 5 bases and the V segment lost 2 bases, leaving 10 bases of the junction unmatched. From germline, CDR1 is MNHEY and CDR2 SVGEGT. The length of the CDR3 is 16 residues. The CDR3 DNA reads TGTGCCAGCAGTTACAGGACAGGGTTTCGCAAGGAGACCCAGTACTTC. It codes for CASSYRTGFRKETQYF.

V is TRBV19 and J is TRBJ2-3; 9 positions match TRBD2. Germline V lookup: CDR1 LNHDA, CDR2 SQIVND (reference sequence). The CDR3 runs 15 residues. After removal of 3 bases from V and 4 bases from J, the junction contained 5 bases not matched to a gene. The CDR3 is CASSIGSGSSDTQYF. Here the CDR3 DNA reads TGTGCCAGTAGTATTGGTAGCGGGAGTTCAGATACGCAGTATTTT. The variable domain in full, with the rest retrieved from reference TRBV19 and TRBJ2-3, is DGGITQSPKYLFRKEGQNVTLSCEQNLNHDAMYWYRQDPGQGLRLIYYSQIVNDFQKGDIAEGYSVSREKKESFPLTVTSAQKNPTAFYLCASSIGSGSSDTQYFGPGTRLTVL.

The chain couples TRBV6-5 to TRBJ2-5; 8 bases fit TRBD2. This CDR3 is built from 16 residues. Trimming cost V 0 bases and J 5 bases; bases outside gene matches: 8. The germline CDR1 and CDR2 sequences are MNHEY and SVGAGI. The CDR3 protein is CASSYSLGAGVETQYF. The CDR3 DNA is TGTGCCAGCAGTTACTCCCTAGGAGCGGGGGTTGAGACCCAGTACTTC.

The chain couples TRBV14 to TRBJ2-1, with D possibly TRBD2 on 6 matching bases. V lost 2 bases and J lost 3, with 14 bases in between. Germline V lookup: CDR1 SGHDN, CDR2 FVKESK. The CDR3 is made up of 16 amino acids. CDR3 coding DNA: TGTGCCAGCAGCCAACTGGGGGGAATGGGCTACAATGAGCAGTTCTTC. Its translation: CASSQLGGMGYNEQFF.

This clone was seen only once. V gene TRBV19 combines with J gene TRBJ1-6, with D possibly TRBD1 on 5 matching bases. Trimming removed 1 base from V and 8 bases from J, with 9 bases in between. Germline CDR1 is LNHDA and CDR2 is SQIVND (reference sequence). The CDR3 spans 14 residues. CDR3 loop: CASSIGRRDSPLHF. The CDR3 bases are TGTGCCAGTAGTATAGGGCGCAGGGATTCACCCCTCCACTTT.

This sequence joins TRBV4-1 and TRBJ2-7, with D possibly TRBD2 on 5 matching bases. The CDR3 totals 16 residues. The V and J ends lost 2 bases and 6 bases respectively, with 20 bases between them. Germline lookup yields CDR1 MGHRA and CDR2 YSYEKL. The CDR3: CASSQFPSGGFVEQYF. The DNA of the CDR3 is TGCGCCAGCAGCCAATTTCCAAGCGGTGGTTTTGTCGAGCAGTACTTC.

This clone was observed a single time. CDR3 in amino acids: CASSKGQGGYGYTF. For the CDR3, the DNA is TGTGCCAGCAGCAAAGGACAGGGCGGCTATGGCTACACCTTC. The chain couples TRBV6-5 to TRBJ1-2; 8 bases agree with TRBD1. J gave up 4 bases and V 6 bases, and 7 bases lay outside the gene matches. The CDR3 is made up of 14 amino acids. Germline V gene sequence: CDR1 MNHEY, CDR2 SVGAGI.

V and J are TRBV5-4 and TRBJ1-2, with D perhaps matching TRBD1 (6 bases). Germline CDR1 is SGHNT and CDR2 is YYREEE (reference sequence). The CDR3 has 12 residues. Between the trimmed V and J ends, which lost 0 bases and 7 bases, there was a span of 7 bases. The CDR3 DNA reads TGTGCCAGCAGCTTGGGAGGGGGTGGCTACACCTTC. Its protein product is CASSLGGGGYTF.

The V gene is TRBV20-1, the J gene TRBJ2-7; D gene unclear. The CDR3 loop spans 12 amino acids. Trimming pared 3 bases from V and 3 bases from J, leaving 9 bases between. Germline V gives CDR1 DFQATT, CDR2 SNEGSKA (reference sequence). In nucleotides, the CDR3 is TGCAGTGCTAGTCAGGTCCGCTACGAGCAGTACTTC. Protein product: CSASQVRYEQYF.

This chain links TRBV5-1 with TRBJ2-1, with 13 bases aligning to TRBD2. The J segment lost 6 bases and the V segment lost 4 bases, leaving 13 bases of the junction unmatched. The CDR3 extends over 18 amino acids. Germline V CDR1 and CDR2: SGHRS, YFSETQ. The CDR3 coding sequence is TGCGCCAGCAGCCCCCGGACTAGCGGGGGCCCCTTGGGCAATGAGCAGTTCTTC. It translates to CASSPRTSGGPLGNEQFF.

This clone was detected once. The CDR3 DNA reads TGTGCCAGCAGGAGGACTAGCGTAGGTGAGCAGTTCTTC. Translation: CASRRTSVGEQFF. This chain links TRBV2 with TRBJ2-1; TRBD2 matches at 9 bases. In germline, CDR1 is SNHLY, CDR2 FYNNEI. The CDR3 contains 13 residues. V lost 6 bases to trimming and J lost 9 bases; unmatched junction nucleotides: 6.

This chain connects TRBV19 to TRBJ2-2; D is undetermined. This CDR3 is built from 16 residues. Trimming stripped 0 bases from V and 1 base from J, with 9 bases between. Germline V lookup: CDR1 LNHDA, CDR2 SQIVND (reference sequence). The CDR3 region has the DNA TGTGCCAGTAGTATAGATAGCCGAGGGAACACCGGGGAGCTGTTTTTT. Translating it yields CASSIDSRGNTGELFF.

This rearrangement joins TRBV5-1 to TRBJ1-2, with 12 bases aligning to TRBD1. After removal of 4 bases from V and 4 bases from J, the junction contained 5 bases not matched to a gene. The germline gives CDR1 SGHRS, CDR2 YFSETQ. CDR3 length: 15 amino acids. CDR3 sequence (DNA): TGCGCCAGCAGCAGCGGGACAGGGGGCGGCTATGGCTACACCTTC. This translates into CASSSGTGGGYGYTF. The variable domain in full, with the rest retrieved from reference TRBV5-1 and TRBJ1-2, is KAGVTQTPRYLIKTRGQQVTLSCSPISGHRSVSWYQQTPGQGLQFLFEYFSETQRNKGNFPGRFSGRQFSNSRSEMNVSTLELGDSALYLCASSSGTGGGYGYTFGSGTRLTVV.

The rearrangement uses TRBV7-2 and TRBJ1-2, with TRBD1 matching 11 bases. The CDR3 has 14 residues. V lost 5 bases and J lost 10; bases outside the gene matches: 9. CDR1 is SGHTA and CDR2 is FQGNSA in the germline V gene. CDR3 sequence: CASSNWGTGGPYTF. The CDR3 DNA sequence: TGTGCCAGCAGCAACTGGGGGACAGGGGGACCCTACACCTTC.